This T cell receptor beta chain was obtained from a study of Graves' ophthalmopathy and Graves' hyperthyroidism. The germline gives CDR1 KGHDR, CDR2 SFDVKD. The CDR3 sequence is 12 residues long. Amplification of the TCR beta CDR3 regions used RNA transcripts (as template). The first round was an RT-PCR with HTBI primers, and the second round was a multiplex PCR. TCRdb used MiXCR to reprocess the multiplex PCR reads, holding one entry per CDR3 protein. The data show about 1.2 million distinct CDR3 sequences, 35% to 45% seen once. The clonotype comes from an adult man with Graves' hyperthyroidism. V usage is TRBV24-1 and J usage is TRBJ2-7; tentatively, D is TRBD1 (5 bases). Near its end, the DNA agrees better with TRBJ2-1, so the J call may be wrong. Input material: peripheral blood or thyroid tissue (not recorded which). This chain's CDR3 is CATSDVAGKQFF. CDR3 in DNA: TGTGCCACCAGTGATGTGGCAGGGAAGCAGTTCTTC.